This T cell receptor beta chain was observed in a study of cytomegalovirus exposure and HLA in healthy donors. The CDR3 has 15 amino acids. From germline, CDR1 is PRHDT and CDR2 FYEKMQ (reference sequence). Trimming pared 3 bases from V and 2 bases from J, leaving 10 bases between. Amplification used 60 Vbeta primers and 13 Jbeta primers. Original analysis: There were around 77 million unique TCR beta chains by a later count, and around 10 million of them were shared. Only in-frame clones appear in the TCRdb table, and some are missing; sequencing was by immunoSEQ multiplex PCR. V, J and clone size are those of that table, while D and trimming were read from the DNA. Among roughly 86,000 clones listed, roughly three fifths were seen once.

This receptor was taken from a man aged 30 to 45 in good health and CMV-seronegative. This sequence joins TRBV13 and TRBJ1-4; D uncertain. The material sequenced was PBMCs. CDR3 amino acids: CASSLGVRTNEKLFF. Here the CDR3 DNA reads TGTGCCAGCAGCTTGGGAGTACGGACTAATGAAAAACTGTTTTTT.